The clone carrying this TCR beta chain appeared a few times. The record originates from a study of blood T cell repertoires in COVID-19. For the study at large: Specimens from acute and convalescent COVID-19 originated in the United States, Italy and Spain. T cells, B-cell-depleted T cells, or PBMCs provided the cDNA or gDNA that served as material.

The CDR3 is made up of 17 amino acids. Germline trimming cut 2 bases from V and 5 bases from J; bases unmatched to any gene: 12. Per the germline V gene, CDR1 is MNHEY and CDR2 is SMNVEV (reference sequence). As originally analysed: From reference gene primer amplification, estimates of nucleated cell counts were derived. Sequencing used immunoSEQ multiplex PCR; TCRdb keeps in-frame clones, though not all of them. V, J and clone size are taken as reported in that table, and D and trimming were inferred from the DNA itself. The sample shows 55,000 to 65,000 clones, around 90% of them seen only once. This receptor was identified in a human donor in a cohort sampled during active COVID-19. Sequencing input: peripheral blood. This chain connects TRBV27 to TRBJ2-1; the match to TRBD2 covers 7 bases. The CDR3 nucleotides read TGTGCCAGCAGTTTAAACTCCCTAGCGGATATTAACAATGAGCAGTTCTTC. Translated: CASSLNSLADINNEQFF.